This T cell receptor (beta chain) was retrieved from a study of T cell repertoires in cytomegalovirus infection (dated by TCRdb to between 2018 and 2021). A note on the overall study: The peptide stimulations were aimed at well-studied HLA-B-restricted epitopes as well as recently identified HLA-C-restricted CMV epitopes, whose presentation resists viral immunomodulation. The HLA type of each donor mattered for the analysis, because public TCR beta signatures pointed to carriage of CMV infection along with the matching HLA type. Summary of the overall study and its limitations: Cumulative frequency of public TCR beta family members discriminated carriers of CMV infection plus the relevant HLA type in this cohort and an independent 352-donor cohort. The ex vivo response was dominated by HLA-C-restricted CMV-specific TCR beta clonotypes, and the single most frequent clonotype in two of eight donors was supplied by these HLA-C-restricted clonotypes.

The germline V gene (reference sequence) sets CDR1 to SGHKS and CDR2 to YYEKEE. V gives up 4 bases and J gives up 2 bases, and the segment between their germline ends measures 13 bases. Spanning cysteine to phenylalanine, the CDR3 consists of 14 amino acids. The entry retains the CDR3 DNA only, 42 bases that are in frame from base 1. The sequencer was an Illumina HiSeq 1500. TCRdb trimmed the raw reads at Q25, called clones with MiXCR and kept productive beta chains. Entries are consolidated by CDR3 protein sequence, retaining the most common genes and DNA. For this sample there are fewer than 1,000,000 distinct CDR3 sequences; approximately 31% appear just once. Of the sample, roughly 12% is held by the ten largest clones. The sample's treatment or condition label, in plain terms: in vitro stimulation with specific CMV peptide epitopes to enrich CMV-specific T cells. Notes on this clonotype: Its antigen remains undetermined. No much larger clone is present one base from it, and per-base qualities are unavailable.

The receptor chain draws on TRBV5-5 and TRBJ2-7; a weak D assignment points to TRBD1 (5 bases agree). The sequence derives from a human donor in good health (CMV status not recorded). Some clones in this sample may be carry-over from other donors' samples. The sequencing here drew on cultured CD8+ T cells from PBMCs, taken from culture after CMV antigen stimulation. For the CDR3, the sequence is CASSLQGEAYEQYF. The sequenced DNA is TGTGCCAGCAGCCTCCAGGGTGAGGCCTACGAGCAGTACTTC. Supplemented by the reference TRBV5-5 and TRBJ2-7 proteins around the CDR3, the complete variable domain is DAGVTQSPTHLIKTRGQQVTLRCSPISGHKSVSWYQQVLGQGPQFIFQYYEKEERGRGNFPDRFSARQFPNYSSELNVNALLLGDSALYLCASSLQGEAYEQYFGPGTRLTVT.